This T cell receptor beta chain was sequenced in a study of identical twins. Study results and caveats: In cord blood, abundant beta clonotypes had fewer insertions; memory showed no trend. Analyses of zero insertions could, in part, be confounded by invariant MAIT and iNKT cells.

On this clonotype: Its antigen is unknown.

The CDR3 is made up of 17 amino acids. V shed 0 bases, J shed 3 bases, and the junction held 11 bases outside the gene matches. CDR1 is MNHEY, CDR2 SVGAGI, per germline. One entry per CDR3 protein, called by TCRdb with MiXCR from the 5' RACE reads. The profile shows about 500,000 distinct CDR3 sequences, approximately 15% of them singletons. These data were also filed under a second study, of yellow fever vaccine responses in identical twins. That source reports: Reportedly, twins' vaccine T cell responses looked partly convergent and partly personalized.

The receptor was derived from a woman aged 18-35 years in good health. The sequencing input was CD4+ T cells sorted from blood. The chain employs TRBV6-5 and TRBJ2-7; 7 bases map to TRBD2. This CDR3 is CASSYSSAAGDRYEQYF. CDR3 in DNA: TGTGCCAGCAGTTACTCGAGTGCGGCGGGAGATCGCTACGAGCAGTACTTC.